The present T cell receptor (beta chain) was sequenced within a study of cytomegalovirus exposure and HLA in healthy donors. Study-level points and caveats: Per a later analysis, 15,000 to 20,000 TCR beta sequences showed association with HLA alleles at 0.05 false discovery rate.

Use of 60 Vbeta and 13 Jbeta primers characterized the PCR. Sequenced by immunoSEQ multiplex PCR; TCRdb stores in-frame clones only, minus some. The table lists roughly 45,000 clones. On this clone itself: Antigen: not known.

Germline CDR1 reads SGHAT; CDR2 reads FQNNGV. The CDR3 spans 17 residues. V lost 0 bases and J 0 bases, leaving 9 bases between the germline ends. Sequencing was performed on PBMCs. The sequence came from a woman in her 30s in good health and CMV-seronegative. J is TRBJ2-6 and V is TRBV11-2; D not resolved. As DNA, the CDR3 is TGTGCCAGCAGCTTAGATCGCCTACTCTCTGGGGCCAACGTCCTGACTTTC. Protein product: CASSLDRLLSGANVLTF.